One and the same sample provided the 11 T cell receptor beta chains below, sequenced in a study of early T cells in non-severe SARS-CoV-2 infection (TCRdb year 2021). Library generation was performed with 5' RACE. Sequencing relied on a NextSeq 500. TCRdb itself trimmed the public reads at Q25 with fastp, ran MiXCR and retained productive beta chains. CDR3 protein duplicates are merged, each entry listing the most common genes and DNA. The table for this sample lists around 50,000 distinct CDR3 sequences; 6% to 7% of them were counted only once. Clones ranked in the top ten supply about 3.9% of the sample. The sample consisted of whole blood. Receptors originate from an adult who was a healthcare worker with PCR-confirmed SARS-CoV-2 infection or an uninfected control (not recorded which).

This clonotype showed up many times. The V call is TRBV24-1, the J call TRBJ2-3; no clear D gene. CDR3 length: 15 residues. Trimming left V 2 bases short and J 2 bases short, with 10 bases between. CDR1 is KGHDR, CDR2 SFDVKD, per germline. DNA for the CDR3: TGTGCCACCAGTGATTCTGCCCTCTACACAGATACGCAGTATTTT. This codes for CATSDSALYTDTQYF.

This chain uses TRBV6-5 with TRBJ1-2, with TRBD1 matching over 11 bases. Germline CDR1 reads MNHEY; CDR2 reads SVGAGI. The CDR3 contains 15 residues. V shed 1 base and J 6 bases; nucleotides not matched to a gene: 4. CDR3 sequence reads: CASSYFRTGGDGYTF. The DNA for the CDR3 is TGTGCCAGCAGTTACTTTAGGACAGGGGGCGATGGCTACACCTTC.

The table lists this clonotype with many counts. This chain connects TRBV4-3 to TRBJ2-7, with D unclear. V gave up 4 bases and J gave up 3 bases, with 16 bases separating them. The CDR3 contains 15 residues. Germline values: CDR1 LGHNA, CDR2 YSLEER. CDR3 nucleotide sequence: TGCGCCAGCAGCCCGACATACTTGGGGTACTACGAGCAGTACTTC. This codes for CASSPTYLGYYEQYF.

This clonotype was counted between two and nine times. This sequence joins TRBV29-1 and TRBJ1-3; D remains unclear. The germline gives CDR1 SQVTM, CDR2 ANQGSEA. The CDR3 is 12 residues long. V lost 7 bases, J lost 2 bases, and 9 bases lay in between. The chain's CDR3 is CSAQAPGNTIYF. CDR3 sequence (DNA): TGCAGCGCCCAGGCTCCTGGAAACACCATATATTTT.

This clonotype was counted at least ten times. The V call is TRBV27, the J call TRBJ1-6; TRBD1 matches at 10 bases. Germline lookup yields CDR1 MNHEY and CDR2 SMNVEV (reference sequence). With 5 bases clipped from V and 9 bases from J, the junction kept 4 bases outside the gene matches. There are 14 residues in the CDR3. The CDR3: CASSGDRGRSPLHF. DNA of the CDR3: TGTGCCAGCAGTGGGGACAGGGGCCGTTCACCCCTCCACTTT.

This clonotype has at least ten counts. J is TRBJ1-1 and V is TRBV5-1; D unresolved. CDR1 is SGHRS, CDR2 YFSETQ, per germline. The CDR3 totals 11 residues. The V end lost 6 bases, the J end lost 6 bases, and 9 bases lay between the germline ends. CDR3 protein: CASMKGSEAFF. The CDR3 nucleotides are TGCGCCAGCATGAAAGGTTCTGAAGCTTTCTTT.

This clonotype was detected many times. The CDR3 spells CASSFRLEQYF. DNA for the CDR3: TGTGCCAGCAGTTTTCGTCTGGAGCAGTACTTC. The rearrangement links TRBV28 to TRBJ2-7, with D unresolved. The CDR3 is 11 amino acids. The germline V gene encodes CDR1 MDHEN and CDR2 SYDVKM. Trimming took 3 bases from V and 7 from J, leaving 7 bases between them.

The chain is built from TRBV7-9 and TRBJ2-1, with a possible D match to TRBD2 (7 bases). Germline CDR1 SEHNR, CDR2 FQNEAQ (reference sequence). The CDR3 has 15 residues. Trimming left V 5 bases short and J 7 bases short, with 18 bases between. The CDR3 bases are TGTGCCAGCAGCCCGGAGTCGGGGGGCCCTAATGAGCAGTTCTTC. Its translation is CASSPESGGPNEQFF.

This clonotype was counted a few times. The chain carries TRBV20-1 and TRBJ1-5, with 7 nucleotides matching TRBD1. The germline V gene has CDR1 DFQATT and CDR2 SNEGSKA (reference sequence). J lost 0 bases, V lost 3 bases, and 5 bases had no gene match. This CDR3 has 15 amino acids. CDR3 sequence: CSASSTGYSNQPQHF. CDR3 bases: TGCAGTGCTAGCTCGACAGGGTATAGCAATCAGCCCCAGCATTTT.

This clonotype appeared a few times. The V gene is TRBV20-1, the J gene TRBJ2-3, with TRBD1 as a possible D gene (6 bases). Trimming left V 8 bases short and J 3 bases short, with 21 bases between. Germline CDR1 is DFQATT and CDR2 is SNEGSKA (reference sequence). The CDR3 sequence is 15 residues long. CDR3: CSSPPGQLRTDTQYF. In DNA, the CDR3 is TGCAGTTCCCCCCCCGGACAGTTAAGAACAGATACGCAGTATTTT.

The V and J genes are TRBV6-2 or TRBV6-3 and TRBJ1-5; D remains unclear. The CDR3 contains 17 residues. Deletions cut 2 bases from V and 1 base from J, with 15 bases between. Germline V gives CDR1 MNHEY, CDR2 SVGEGT. CDR3 DNA sequence: TGTGCCAGCAGTTACCCCTCTGGACGAGGGAGCAATCAGCCCCAGCATTTT. As protein: CASSYPSGRGSNQPQHF.